This T cell receptor (beta chain) emerged from a study of blood T cell repertoires in COVID-19. Turning to the study itself: Acute-phase and convalescent COVID-19 samples originated in the United States, Italy and Spain. PBMCs, B-cell-depleted T cells, or T cells provided the cDNA or gDNA that made up the material.

Assay used: immunoSEQ multiplex PCR; TCRdb lists only in-frame clones, some missing. The sample has about 72,000 clones; roughly 88% are singletons. Sequences were obtained from peripheral blood. This clonotype was obtained from a man in his fifties with acute or convalescent COVID-19.

The CDR3 protein is CASRGTGGQPQHF. CDR3 DNA: TGTGCCAGCAGGGGGACAGGAGGTCAGCCCCAGCATTTT. V and J are TRBV6-5 and TRBJ1-5; 8 bases match TRBD1. After removal of 6 bases from V and 6 bases from J, the junction contained 4 bases not matched to a gene. Per the germline V gene, CDR1 is MNHEY and CDR2 is SVGAGI. The CDR3 spans 13 residues.